This T cell receptor (beta chain) was retrieved from a study of PD-1 blockade in classical Hodgkin lymphoma. The study's findings and limits: It was reported that newly diagnosed patients had less baseline TCR diversity than healthy donors.

As to time point: cycle 4 day 1 (C4D1), after less than 7 weeks of nivolumab. In every patient, relapse followed autologous stem cell transplantation, while exposure to brentuximab vedotin differed. Worth noting for this clone: Its antigen is unidentified.

The CDR3 has 14 residues. Germline V gene data show CDR1 as SQVTM and CDR2 as ANQGSEA. J lost 0 bases, V lost 5 bases, and 6 bases had no gene match. Libraries were prepared by immunoSEQ multiplex PCR; TCRdb keeps only in-frame clonotypes and omits some of them. Of roughly 8,500 clones listed, roughly 85% are singletons. V gene TRBV29-1 combines with J gene TRBJ2-7; 8 bases are a match to TRBD1. The receptor was isolated from a human donor with classical Hodgkin lymphoma. Material: peripheral blood mononuclear cells (PBMCs), obtained before the fourth cycle of nivolumab. The CDR3: CSVRDRLSSYEQYF. The CDR3 DNA reads TGCAGCGTTCGGGACAGGCTGAGCTCCTACGAGCAGTACTTC.